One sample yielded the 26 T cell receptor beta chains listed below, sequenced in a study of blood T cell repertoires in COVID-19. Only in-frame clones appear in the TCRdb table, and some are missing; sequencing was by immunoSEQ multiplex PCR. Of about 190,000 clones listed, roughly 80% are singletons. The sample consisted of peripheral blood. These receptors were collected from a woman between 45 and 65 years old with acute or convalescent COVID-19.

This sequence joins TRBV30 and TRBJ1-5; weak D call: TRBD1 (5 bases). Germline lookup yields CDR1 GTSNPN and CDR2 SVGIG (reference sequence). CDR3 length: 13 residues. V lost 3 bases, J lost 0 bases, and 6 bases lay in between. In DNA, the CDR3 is TGTGCCTGGAGCAGGGATAGCAATCAGCCCCAGCATTTT. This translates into CAWSRDSNQPQHF.

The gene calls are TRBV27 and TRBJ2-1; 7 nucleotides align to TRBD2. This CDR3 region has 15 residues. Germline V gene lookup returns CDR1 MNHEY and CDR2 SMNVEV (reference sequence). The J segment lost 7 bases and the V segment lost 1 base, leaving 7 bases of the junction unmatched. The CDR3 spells CASSLLGGSRNEQFF. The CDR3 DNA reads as TGTGCCAGCAGTTTATTGGGCGGGAGTAGGAATGAGCAGTTCTTC.

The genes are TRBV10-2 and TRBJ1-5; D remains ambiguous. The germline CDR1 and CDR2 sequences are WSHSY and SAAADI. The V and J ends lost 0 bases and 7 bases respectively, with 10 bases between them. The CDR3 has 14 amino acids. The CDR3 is CASSESALVQPQHF. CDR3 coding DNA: TGCGCCAGCAGTGAGTCGGCACTAGTACAGCCCCAGCATTTT.

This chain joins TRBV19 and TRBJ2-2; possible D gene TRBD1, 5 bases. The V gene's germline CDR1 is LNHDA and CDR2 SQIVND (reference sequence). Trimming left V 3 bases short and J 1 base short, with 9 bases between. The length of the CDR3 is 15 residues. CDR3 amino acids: CASSMGQLNTGELFF. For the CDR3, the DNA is TGTGCCAGTAGTATGGGGCAGCTGAACACCGGGGAGCTGTTTTTT.

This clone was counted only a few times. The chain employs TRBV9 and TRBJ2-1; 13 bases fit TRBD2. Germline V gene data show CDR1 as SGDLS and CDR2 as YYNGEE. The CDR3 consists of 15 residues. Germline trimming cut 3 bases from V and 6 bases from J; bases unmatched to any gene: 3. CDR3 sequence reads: CASSGGTSGVNEQFF. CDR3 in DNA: TGTGCCAGCAGCGGGGGGACTAGCGGGGTCAATGAGCAGTTCTTC.

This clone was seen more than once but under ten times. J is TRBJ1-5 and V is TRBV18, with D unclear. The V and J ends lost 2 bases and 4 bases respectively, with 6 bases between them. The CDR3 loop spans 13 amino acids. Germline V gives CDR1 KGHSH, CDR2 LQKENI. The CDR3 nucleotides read TGTGCCAGCTCACCATCGGGGAATCAGCCCCAGCATTTT. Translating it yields CASSPSGNQPQHF.

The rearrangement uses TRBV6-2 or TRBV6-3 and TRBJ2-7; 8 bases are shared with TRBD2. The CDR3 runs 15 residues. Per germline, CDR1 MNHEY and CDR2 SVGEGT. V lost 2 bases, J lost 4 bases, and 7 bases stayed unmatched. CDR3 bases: TGTGCCAGCAGTTACAAACTAGCGGCTATGTACGAGCAGTACTTC. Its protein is CASSYKLAAMYEQYF.

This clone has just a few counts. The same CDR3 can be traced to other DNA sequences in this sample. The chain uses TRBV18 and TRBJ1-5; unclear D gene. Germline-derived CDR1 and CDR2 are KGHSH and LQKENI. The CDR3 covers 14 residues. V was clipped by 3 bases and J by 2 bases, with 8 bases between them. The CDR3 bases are TGTGCCAGCTCACCCGGAGGAGGCAATCAGCCCCAGCATTTT. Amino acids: CASSPGGGNQPQHF.

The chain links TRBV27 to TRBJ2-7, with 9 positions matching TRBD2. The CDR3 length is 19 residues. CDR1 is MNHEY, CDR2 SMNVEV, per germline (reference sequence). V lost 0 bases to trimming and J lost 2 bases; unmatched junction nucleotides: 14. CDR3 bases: TGTGCCAGCAGTTTATCGAGGGGTAGCGGGAGTTCATCCGCCTACGAGCAGTACTTC. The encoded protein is CASSLSRGSGSSSAYEQYF.

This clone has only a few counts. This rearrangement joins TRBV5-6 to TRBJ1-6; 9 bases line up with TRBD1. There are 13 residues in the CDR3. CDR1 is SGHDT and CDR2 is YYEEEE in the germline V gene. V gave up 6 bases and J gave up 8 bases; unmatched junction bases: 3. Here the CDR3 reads CASTRQGDSPLHF. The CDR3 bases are TGTGCCAGCACCAGACAGGGGGATTCACCCCTCCACTTT.

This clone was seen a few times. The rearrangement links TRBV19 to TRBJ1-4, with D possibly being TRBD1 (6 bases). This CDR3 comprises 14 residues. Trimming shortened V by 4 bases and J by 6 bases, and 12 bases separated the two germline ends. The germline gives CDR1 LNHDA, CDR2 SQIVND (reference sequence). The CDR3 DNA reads TGTGCCAGTAGTACGGGGGGCCTGGATGAAAAACTGTTTTTT. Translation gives CASSTGGLDEKLFF.

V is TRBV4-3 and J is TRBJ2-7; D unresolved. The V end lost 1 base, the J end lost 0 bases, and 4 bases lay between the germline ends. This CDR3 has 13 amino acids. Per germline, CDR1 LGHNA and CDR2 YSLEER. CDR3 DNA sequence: TGCGCCAGCAGCCAAGGGGCCTCCTACGAGCAGTACTTC. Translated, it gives CASSQGASYEQYF.

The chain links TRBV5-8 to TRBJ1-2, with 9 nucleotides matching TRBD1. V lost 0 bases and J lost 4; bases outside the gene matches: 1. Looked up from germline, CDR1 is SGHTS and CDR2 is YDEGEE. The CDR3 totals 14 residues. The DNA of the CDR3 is TGTGCCAGCAGCTTGGCGGACAGGGGCTATGGCTACACCTTC. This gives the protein CASSLADRGYGYTF.

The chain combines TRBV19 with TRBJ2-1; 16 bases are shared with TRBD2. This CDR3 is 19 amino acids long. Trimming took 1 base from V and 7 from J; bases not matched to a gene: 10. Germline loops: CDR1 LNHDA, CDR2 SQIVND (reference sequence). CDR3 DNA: TGTGCCAGTAGTATAGGACCGGGACTAGCGGGAGGGAACGGGAATGAGCAGTTCTTC. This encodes CASSIGPGLAGGNGNEQFF.

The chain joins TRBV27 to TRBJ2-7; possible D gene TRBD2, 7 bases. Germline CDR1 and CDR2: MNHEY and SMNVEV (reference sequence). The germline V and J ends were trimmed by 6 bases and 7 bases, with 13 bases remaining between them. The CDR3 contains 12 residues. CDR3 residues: CASRAGALEQYF. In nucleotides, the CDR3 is TGTGCCAGCAGGGCGGGGGCATTGGAGCAGTACTTC.

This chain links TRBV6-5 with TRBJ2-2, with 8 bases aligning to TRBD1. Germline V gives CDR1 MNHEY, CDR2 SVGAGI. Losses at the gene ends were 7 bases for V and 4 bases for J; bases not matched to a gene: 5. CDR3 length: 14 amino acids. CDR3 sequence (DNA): TGTGCCAGCAATGCGGACAGGGTCACCGGGGAGCTGTTTTTT. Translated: CASNADRVTGELFF.

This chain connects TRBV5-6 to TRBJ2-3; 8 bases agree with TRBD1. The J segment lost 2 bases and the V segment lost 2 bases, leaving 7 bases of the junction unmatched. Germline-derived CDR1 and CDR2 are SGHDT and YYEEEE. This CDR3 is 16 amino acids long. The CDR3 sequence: CASSFVPGQATDTQYF. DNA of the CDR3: TGTGCCAGCAGCTTTGTACCGGGACAGGCCACAGATACGCAGTATTTT. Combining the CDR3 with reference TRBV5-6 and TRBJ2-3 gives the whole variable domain DAGVTQSPTHLIKTRGQQVTLRCSPKSGHDTVSWYQQALGQGPQFIFQYYEEEERQRGNFPDRFSGHQFPNYSSELNVNALLLGDSALYLCASSFVPGQATDTQYFGPGTRLTVL.

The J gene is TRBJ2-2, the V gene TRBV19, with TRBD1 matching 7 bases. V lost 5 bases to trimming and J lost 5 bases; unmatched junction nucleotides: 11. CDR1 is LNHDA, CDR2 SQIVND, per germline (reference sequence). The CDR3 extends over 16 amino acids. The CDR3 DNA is TGTGCCAGTAGTGTGACTTCGCAGGGGGAAACCGGGGAGCTGTTTTTT. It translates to CASSVTSQGETGELFF.

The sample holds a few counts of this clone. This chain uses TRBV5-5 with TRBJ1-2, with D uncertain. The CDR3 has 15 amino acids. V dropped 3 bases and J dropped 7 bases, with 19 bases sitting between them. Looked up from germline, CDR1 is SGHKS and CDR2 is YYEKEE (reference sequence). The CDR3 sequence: CASSSPGGSFRGYTF. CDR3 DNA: TGTGCCAGCAGCTCCCCGGGAGGATCCTTTCGTGGCTACACCTTC.

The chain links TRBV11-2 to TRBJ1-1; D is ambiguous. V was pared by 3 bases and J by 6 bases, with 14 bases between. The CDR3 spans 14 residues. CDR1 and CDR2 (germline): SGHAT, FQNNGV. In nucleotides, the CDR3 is TGTGCCAGCAGCTTTCGGTCTGGTAGTGCTGAAGCTTTCTTT. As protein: CASSFRSGSAEAFF.

CDR3 bases: TGTGCCAGCAGCGCCCCGGGGGGTAATCAGCCCCAGCATTTT. Its protein is CASSAPGGNQPQHF. The chain employs TRBV6-5 and TRBJ1-5; D is perhaps TRBD1 (5 bases). V was pared by 6 bases and J by 4 bases, with 13 bases between. Germline loops: CDR1 MNHEY, CDR2 SVGAGI. This CDR3 is 14 amino acids long.

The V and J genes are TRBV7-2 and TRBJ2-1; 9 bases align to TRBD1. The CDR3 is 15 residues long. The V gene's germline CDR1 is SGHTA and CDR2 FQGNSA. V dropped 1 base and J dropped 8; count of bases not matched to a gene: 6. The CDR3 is CASSLEGTGFHEQFF. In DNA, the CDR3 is TGTGCCAGCAGCTTAGAGGGGACAGGGTTCCATGAGCAGTTCTTC. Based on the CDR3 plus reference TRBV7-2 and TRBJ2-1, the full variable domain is GAGVSQSPSNKVTEKGKDVELRCDPISGHTALYWYRQSLGQGLEFLIYFQGNSAPDKSGLPSDRFSAERTGGSVSTLTIQRTQQEDSAVYLCASSLEGTGFHEQFFGPGTRLTVL.

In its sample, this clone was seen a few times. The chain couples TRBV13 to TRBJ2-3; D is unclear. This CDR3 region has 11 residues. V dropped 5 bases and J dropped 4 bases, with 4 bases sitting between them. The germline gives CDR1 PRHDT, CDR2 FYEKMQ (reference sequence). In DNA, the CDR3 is TGTGCCAGCAGCATCTCAGATACGCAGTATTTT. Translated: CASSISDTQYF.

The CDR3 DNA sequence: TGTGCCAGCAGTCGAGCAGGGGGCCCCTCCTACAATGAGCAGTTCTTC. Translation gives CASSRAGGPSYNEQFF. This rearrangement joins TRBV28 to TRBJ2-1; 8 positions agree with TRBD1. This CDR3 is built from 16 residues. Germline lookup yields CDR1 MDHEN and CDR2 SYDVKM. Trimming cost V 5 bases and J 0 bases; bases outside gene matches: 6.

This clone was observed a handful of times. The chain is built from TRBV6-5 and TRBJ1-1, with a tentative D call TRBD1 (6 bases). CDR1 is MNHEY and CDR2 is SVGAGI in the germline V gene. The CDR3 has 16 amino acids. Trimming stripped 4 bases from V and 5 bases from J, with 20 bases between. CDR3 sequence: CASSSPGDKMGTEAFF. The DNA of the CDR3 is TGTGCCAGCAGTTCCCCCGGGGACAAGATGGGGACTGAAGCTTTCTTT.

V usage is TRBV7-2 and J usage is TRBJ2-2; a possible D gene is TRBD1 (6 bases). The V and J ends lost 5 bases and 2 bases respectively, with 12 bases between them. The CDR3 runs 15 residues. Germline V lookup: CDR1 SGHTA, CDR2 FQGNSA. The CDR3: CASSRGQPNTGELFF. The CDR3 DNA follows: TGTGCCAGCAGCCGTGGACAGCCTAACACCGGGGAGCTGTTTTTT. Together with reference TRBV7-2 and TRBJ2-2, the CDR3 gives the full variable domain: GAGVSQSPSNKVTEKGKDVELRCDPISGHTALYWYRQSLGQGLEFLIYFQGNSAPDKSGLPSDRFSAERTGGSVSTLTIQRTQQEDSAVYLCASSRGQPNTGELFFGEGSRLTVL.